Below, 9 T cell receptor beta chains from the same sample are listed, as sequenced in a study of cytomegalovirus exposure and HLA in healthy donors. PCR employed 60 Vbeta and 13 Jbeta primers. Clones were sequenced by immunoSEQ multiplex PCR, and TCRdb holds only the in-frame ones, with some missing. The sample lists tens of thousands of clones; roughly four fifths were seen once. Sequencing was performed on PBMCs. These receptors originate from a middle-aged man in good health and CMV-seronegative.

This clone was recorded a few times. This chain joins TRBV19 and TRBJ2-6; no clear D. Germline CDR1 LNHDA, CDR2 SQIVND (reference sequence). Deletions cut 3 bases from V and 0 bases from J, with 3 bases between. CDR3 length equals 14 residues. The DNA of the CDR3 is TGTGCCAGTAGTATTATCTCTGGGGCCAACGTCCTGACTTTC. Protein: CASSIISGANVLTF.

This clone was seen a handful of times. The V gene is TRBV5-4, the J gene TRBJ2-2; D is unclear. Per germline, CDR1 SGHNT and CDR2 YYREEE (reference sequence). The CDR3 sequence is 12 residues long. Trimming removed 3 bases at V and 3 bases at J, with 3 bases between. CDR3 amino acids: CASSSYTGELFF. The CDR3 DNA is TGTGCCAGCAGCTCCTACACCGGGGAGCTGTTTTTT.

This clone was recorded once. The chain recombines TRBV19 with TRBJ2-6, with a weak D call TRBD1 (6 bases). This CDR3 is built from 18 residues. Germline loops: CDR1 LNHDA, CDR2 SQIVND (reference sequence). Trimming left V 2 bases short and J 1 base short, with 15 bases between. Here the CDR3 DNA reads TGTGCCAGTAGTATATGGGACATTTTTTATTCTGGGGCCAACGTCCTGACTTTC. This gives the protein CASSIWDIFYSGANVLTF.

A few counts support this clone. The chain links TRBV12-2 to TRBJ1-4. TRBV12-2 is recorded as a pseudogene. This CDR3 is 11 amino acids long. The CDR3 DNA follows: TGTGCAAGTCGGCGGGCGGAAAAACTGTTTTTT. Translated, it gives CASRRAEKLFF.

The rearrangement links TRBV6-4 to TRBJ1-5; no reliable D call. The CDR3 spans 13 residues. Trimming left V 5 bases short and J 8 bases short, with 13 bases between. Germline V CDR1 and CDR2: MRHNA, SNTAGT. The CDR3 DNA follows: TGTGCCAGCAGTAAAGAGGCACGCGAGCCCCAGCATTTT. Its protein product is CASSKEAREPQHF.

The chain links TRBV9 to TRBJ2-5; weak D call: TRBD1 (6 bases). Between the trimmed V and J ends, which lost 4 bases and 5 bases, there was a span of 15 bases. Germline lookup yields CDR1 SGDLS and CDR2 YYNGEE. The CDR3 totals 14 residues. The CDR3 bases are TGTGCCAGCAGCCGCTGGGGGCGGTATGAGACCCAGTACTTC. It specifies CASSRWGRYETQYF. The complete variable domain, with remaining parts taken from reference TRBV9 and TRBJ2-5, reads DSGVTQTPKHLITATGQRVTLRCSPRSGDLSVYWYQQSLDQGLQFLIQYYNGEERAKGNILERFSAQQFPDLHSELNLSSLELGDSALYFCASSRWGRYETQYFGPGTRLLVL.

J is TRBJ2-1 and V is TRBV7-2, with 9 bases lining up with TRBD2. Germline CDR1 is SGHTA and CDR2 is FQGNSA. The V and J ends lost 5 bases and 7 bases, in that order; junction bases with no gene match: 9. The CDR3 has 15 residues. DNA for the CDR3: TGTGCCAGCAGCGCGGGGGGGGCGGGAGTGAATGAGCAGTTCTTC. Its translation: CASSAGGAGVNEQFF.

V and J are TRBV11-2 and TRBJ2-3; 10 positions agree with TRBD2. Losses at the gene ends were 6 bases for V and 3 bases for J; bases not matched to a gene: 9. Germline V gives CDR1 SGHAT, CDR2 FQNNGV. This CDR3 has 16 residues. CDR3 coding DNA: TGTGCCAGCAGTACCCTAGCGGGGGCCCTGACAGATACGCAGTATTTT. Protein product: CASSTLAGALTDTQYF.

The CDR3 DNA reads as TGTGCCTGGACGGTCGGGGGGCTCCTGAGCTCTGGAAACACCATATATTTT. Encoded protein: CAWTVGGLLSSGNTIYF. The chain joins TRBV30 to TRBJ1-3, with a tentative D call TRBD1 (6 bases). The germline V gene has CDR1 GTSNPN and CDR2 SVGIG (reference sequence). This CDR3 comprises 17 residues. V dropped 4 bases and J dropped 0 bases, with 19 bases sitting between them. Complete variable domain (other parts from reference TRBV30 and TRBJ1-3): SQTIHQWPATLVQPVGSPLSLECTVEGTSNPNLYWYRQAAGRGLQLLFYSVGIGQISSEVPQNLSASRPQDRQFILSSKKLLLSDSGFYLCAWTVGGLLSSGNTIYFGEGSWLTVV.